This T cell receptor (beta chain) stems from a study of identical twins. Unique molecular identifiers were present on the cDNA, and a universal primer site came from template switching. A single record per CDR3 protein comes from TCRdb applying MiXCR to the 5' RACE reads. This table has around 490,000 distinct CDR3 sequences, about 13% appearing once. V was cut by 10 bases and J by 3 bases, with 15 bases left in between. The CDR3 is made up of 13 amino acids. CDR1 and CDR2 (germline): LNHDA, SQIVND (reference sequence). The data were also submitted as part of a second study, on yellow fever vaccine responses in identical twins.

The origin of this receptor is a woman younger than 30 in good health. The rearrangement links TRBV19 to TRBJ2-5; D uncertain. Sequenced: CD4+ T cells sorted from blood. The CDR3 here is CAIPPTGKETQYF. DNA of the CDR3: TGTGCCATCCCACCCACTGGAAAAGAGACCCAGTACTTC.